A single sample is the source of the 20 T cell receptor beta chains below, sequenced in a study of regulatory T cells in long-lasting Graves disease. Through Arm-PCR of CDR3 regions and iRepertoire HTBI primers, TCR beta libraries were built. TCRdb called the multiplex PCR reads again in MiXCR, with one record for every CDR3 protein. The profile shows 450,000 to 650,000 distinct CDR3 sequences, around 16% of them singletons. Time point described: newly diagnosed GD, antithyroid drugs for less than 3 months. Following extraction of RNA from PBMCs, that RNA was used to make the TCR library. The data also belong to a second study, concerning T cells in Graves' hyperthyroidism and ophthalmopathy.

Specimen: peripheral blood mononuclear cells (PBMCs), collected at new diagnosis, from a patient treated with antithyroid drugs. These receptors all stem from a woman aged 35-65 years with Graves disease.

This clonotype was observed many times. V gene TRBV5-1 combines with J gene TRBJ2-7; D possibly uses TRBD1 or TRBD2 (5 bases each). Germline CDR1 SGHRS, CDR2 YFSETQ. This CDR3 region has 14 residues. The ends were cut back, 7 bases at V and 2 bases at J, with 16 bases in the middle. The CDR3 DNA reads as TGCGCCAGCTCTCTCGGGGACGTACCCTACGAGCAGTACTTC. Translated, it gives CASSLGDVPYEQYF.

Points on this clonotype: A much more abundant neighbour one base away suggests this may be a read error. The chain links TRBV18 to TRBJ2-1; TRBD2 matches at 8 bases. In germline, CDR1 is KGHSH, CDR2 LQKENI. There are 17 residues in the CDR3. V dropped 3 bases and J dropped 7; count of bases not matched to a gene: 14. The CDR3 loop reads CASSPIQATSGGNEQFF. For the CDR3, the DNA is TGTGCCAGCTCACCGATCCAGGCAACGAGCGGGGGAAATGAGCAGTTCTTC. Full variable domain (outside the CDR3, taken from reference TRBV18 and TRBJ2-1): NAGVMQNPRHLVRRRGQEARLRCSPMKGHSHVYWYRQLPEEGLKFMVYLQKENIIDESGMPKERFSAEFPKEGPSILRIQQVVRGDSAAYFCASSPIQATSGGNEQFFGPGTRLTVL.

The genes are TRBV3-1 and TRBJ2-5, with a possible D match to TRBD2 (5 bases). V was pared by 5 bases and J by 3 bases, with 13 bases between. The CDR3 consists of 14 residues. Germline CDR1 LGHDT, CDR2 YNNKEL (reference sequence). CDR3 bases: TGTGCCAGCAGCGTGCACGGGGTCGAAGAGACCCAGTACTTC. Translating gives CASSVHGVEETQYF.

Remarks on this clonotype: This may be a read error, as it is one base from a much larger clone. The V call is TRBV27, the J call TRBJ2-3; TRBD2 agrees at 12 bases. The junction had 6 bases not matched to a gene; V was cut back by 2 bases and J by 3 bases. The CDR3 has 17 amino acids. CDR1 MNHEY and CDR2 SMNVEV come from the germline V gene (reference sequence). The CDR3: CASSLPSLAGGTDTQYF. In nucleotides, the CDR3 is TGTGCCAGCAGTTTACCCTCCCTAGCGGGGGGGACAGATACGCAGTATTTT.

This clonotype was detected only a few times. This chain links TRBV7-9 with TRBJ2-7, with 12 bases identical to TRBD1. CDR3 length: 15 amino acids. Germline values: CDR1 SEHNR, CDR2 FQNEAQ (reference sequence). The V segment lost 3 bases and the J segment 3 bases; nucleotides outside the gene matches: 3. This CDR3 reads CASSLGQGAIYEQYF. The CDR3 bases are TGTGCCAGCAGCTTGGGACAGGGGGCTATCTACGAGCAGTACTTC.

This clonotype came up a few times. CDR3 bases: TGTGCCAGCAGCTTAGGCCAGGGGTTTCCCCACGAGCAGTACTTC. This sequence encodes CASSLGQGFPHEQYF. The V gene is TRBV11-3, the J gene TRBJ2-7; the D gene is possibly TRBD1 (6 bases). The V end was cut by 1 base, the J end by 5 bases, with 15 bases between. CDR3 size: 15 residues. CDR1 SGHNT and CDR2 YENEEA come from the germline V gene.

This chain links TRBV6-1 with TRBJ2-2; the match to TRBD1 covers 7 bases. Germline assignment: CDR1 MNHNS and CDR2 SASEGT. Trimming removed 7 bases from V and 4 bases from J; junction bases left unmatched: 6. CDR3 length: 14 residues. CDR3 loop: CASIEGASTGELFF. CDR3 nucleotide sequence: TGTGCCAGCATAGAGGGGGCGAGCACCGGGGAGCTGTTTTTT.

The V and J genes are TRBV7-2 and TRBJ2-3; 13 bases are shared with TRBD2. This CDR3 is built from 18 residues. After removal of 2 bases from V and 1 base from J, the junction contained 6 bases not matched to a gene. CDR1 SGHTA and CDR2 FQGNSA come from the germline V gene. The CDR3, as DNA: TGTGCCAGCAGCTTATTACTAGCGGGGGGGCGGGGCACAGATACGCAGTATTTT. Translation: CASSLLLAGGRGTDTQYF.

This chain joins TRBV27 and TRBJ1-1; no definite D call. This CDR3 is 12 amino acids long. With 8 bases removed from V and 0 bases from J, the gap between germline ends came to 7 bases. CDR1 MNHEY and CDR2 SMNVEV come from the germline V gene (reference sequence). The CDR3 nucleotides read TGTGCCAGCGGTTACATGAACACTGAAGCTTTCTTT. It encodes CASGYMNTEAFF.

This clonotype was seen repeatedly, ten times or more. The CDR3 nucleotides read TGCGCCAGCAGCTTGGCCGACAGGGTTGAAACCGAAAAACTGTTTTTT. This codes for CASSLADRVETEKLFF. This chain joins TRBV5-1 and TRBJ1-4; 7 nucleotides agree with TRBD1. Germline V gives CDR1 SGHRS, CDR2 YFSETQ. The CDR3 length is 16 residues. With 0 bases clipped from V and 8 bases from J, the junction kept 10 bases outside the gene matches. Complete variable domain (other parts from reference TRBV5-1 and TRBJ1-4): KAGVTQTPRYLIKTRGQQVTLSCSPISGHRSVSWYQQTPGQGLQFLFEYFSETQRNKGNFPGRFSGRQFSNSRSEMNVSTLELGDSALYLCASSLADRVETEKLFFGSGTQLSVL.

This clonotype was picked up many times. The chain has TRBV6-1 and TRBJ1-1, with D perhaps matching TRBD1 (6 bases). Germline CDR1 and CDR2: MNHNS and SASEGT. V lost 7 bases to trimming and J lost 4 bases, with 25 bases between them. The CDR3 is 17 amino acids. In DNA form, the CDR3 reads TGTGCCAGCACCGAGGGGGGGATGTTAGGAGGAGGCACTGAAGCTTTCTTT. Translating gives CASTEGGMLGGGTEAFF.

V gene TRBV6-1 combines with J gene TRBJ2-2; D is possibly TRBD1 (6 bases). The CDR3 is made up of 13 amino acids. Trimming cost V 5 bases and J 8 bases, with 12 bases left between them. Per germline, CDR1 MNHNS and CDR2 SASEGT. The CDR3 nucleotides are TGTGCCAGCAGTACCCCAGGGGAAGGGGAGCTGTTTTTT. It specifies CASSTPGEGELFF.

In its sample, this clonotype was seen many times. This rearrangement joins TRBV20-1 to TRBJ1-2; D is perhaps TRBD1 (6 bases). Germline CDR1 DFQATT, CDR2 SNEGSKA (reference sequence). This CDR3 region has 15 residues. The V end lost 1 base, the J end lost 2 bases, and 14 bases lay between the germline ends. The CDR3 DNA follows: TGCAGTGCTAGAGCCCGAAGGACAGAAAACTATGGCTACACCTTC. Translation: CSARARRTENYGYTF.

This chain uses TRBV20-1 with TRBJ2-1; perhaps D is TRBD1 or TRBD2 (5 bases each). The CDR3 has 16 residues. Looked up from germline, CDR1 is DFQATT and CDR2 is SNEGSKA (reference sequence). Trimming pared 3 bases from V and 5 bases from J, leaving 20 bases between. The CDR3 DNA reads as TGCAGTGCTAGGGCCTTGAGTTTGGGGGTCCACAATGAGCAGTTCTTC. Its translation is CSARALSLGVHNEQFF.

This clonotype was found many times. The genes are TRBV6-5 and TRBJ1-1; 8 nucleotides align to TRBD1. CDR1 and CDR2 from the germline V gene are MNHEY and SVGAGI. The V and J ends lost 2 bases and 1 base, in that order; junction bases with no gene match: 0. This CDR3 comprises 14 residues. Here the CDR3 DNA reads TGTGCCAGCAGTTACGGGACAGGGAACACTGAAGCTTTCTTT. It translates to CASSYGTGNTEAFF.

About this clonotype: This likely traces to a read error, being one base from a far larger clone. This rearrangement joins TRBV11-2 to TRBJ1-1, with unresolved D. Germline V gene lookup returns CDR1 SGHAT and CDR2 FQNNGV. The CDR3 contains 12 residues. The V end was cut by 5 bases, the J end by 4 bases, with 8 bases between. CDR3 region: CASSPMITEAFF. The CDR3 DNA reads as TGTGCCAGCAGCCCAATGATCACTGAAGCTTTCTTT.

In its sample, this clonotype was seen a few times. The chain uses TRBV18 and TRBJ2-7; D not resolved. The CDR3 is 12 amino acids. Trimming shortened V by 3 bases and J by 3 bases, and 6 bases separated the two germline ends. Germline loops: CDR1 KGHSH, CDR2 LQKENI. Here the CDR3 reads CASSPHLYEQYF. The CDR3 DNA is TGTGCCAGCTCACCCCACCTCTACGAGCAGTACTTC.

This clonotype was seen a few times. V and J are TRBV14 and TRBJ2-1; D call uncertain. The assigned J gene may be wrong: the sequence end matches TRBJ2-3 better. This CDR3 comprises 11 residues. The germline CDR1 and CDR2 sequences are SGHDN and FVKESK. The CDR3: CASSHGLTQYF. The DNA of the CDR3 is TGTGCCAGCAGCCACGGTCTGACGCAGTATTTT.

This clonotype has ten or more counts. The genes are TRBV5-1 and TRBJ1-1, with D unclear. Looked up from germline, CDR1 is SGHRS and CDR2 is YFSETQ. Trimming took 5 bases from V and 5 from J, leaving 19 bases between them. This CDR3 has 15 residues. The chain's CDR3 is CASSPAGPEGTEAFF. In DNA, the CDR3 is TGCGCCAGCAGTCCGGCCGGACCTGAAGGAACTGAAGCTTTCTTT. The whole variable domain, remainder taken from reference TRBV5-1 and TRBJ1-1, is KAGVTQTPRYLIKTRGQQVTLSCSPISGHRSVSWYQQTPGQGLQFLFEYFSETQRNKGNFPGRFSGRQFSNSRSEMNVSTLELGDSALYLCASSPAGPEGTEAFFGQGTRLTVV.

The chain carries TRBV6-1 and TRBJ1-5; unclear D gene. Germline CDR1 and CDR2: MNHNS and SASEGT. The CDR3 covers 14 residues. Trimming took off 3 bases at V and 5 bases at J, with 11 bases between the two ends. The CDR3 DNA is TGTGCCAGCAGTGATTCGGCATCTGATCAGCCCCAGCATTTT. Protein product: CASSDSASDQPQHF.